This T cell receptor (beta chain) is drawn from a study of PD-1 blockade in classical Hodgkin lymphoma (dated by TCRdb to the early 2020s). Turning to the overall study: Nivolumab dosing was 3 mg/kg intravenously every 2 weeks, continuing until either disease progression or unacceptable toxicity. The study used TCR beta sequencing and CyTOF to define a peripheral blood immune signature of response to PD-1 blockade in classical Hodgkin lymphoma. Here is what the overall study found, with its caveats: Lower diversity was observed in patients in whom nivolumab was started less than 1 year after ASCT, and these patients were excluded from later analyses so that confounding by immune reconstitution would be avoided. Baseline diversity similar to that of newly diagnosed patients was observed in trial patients achieving complete response, whereas significantly lower diversity was observed in partial responders and progressors. Baseline TCR diversity was reported to be lower in newly diagnosed patients than in healthy donors, and even lower in relapsed/refractory patients. CD4+ but not CD8+ TCR diversity rose significantly by C4D1 (p=0.0027 vs p=0.16), most apparent in complete responders (p=0.02). The study covered only a single clinical trial cohort, and the causes of the repertoire differences, possibly disease activity or prior therapy, were still not defined.

The time point label, as the study defines it: cycle 4 day 1 (C4D1), after 6 weeks of nivolumab. Every trial patient had relapsed following autologous stem cell transplantation, and prior brentuximab vedotin exposure was what differed among cohorts A, B and C. The trial cohort was composed of about 54 patients with relapsed/refractory classical Hodgkin lymphoma, for whom complete response, partial response or progressive disease was recorded as best overall response. Trial patients were treated with single-agent nivolumab in the multi-cohort phase II CheckMate 205 trial. An independent review committee assessed best overall response by applying the 2007 International Working Group response criteria. PBMCs from the trial were collected at three points: immediately before nivolumab initiation (C1D1), and during therapy at cycle 2 day 1 and cycle 4 day 1. Peripheral blood was collected in 8 mL Vacutainer Cell Preparation Tubes, from which PBMCs were isolated by centrifugation and then cryopreserved.

This clone came up a few times. There is no known antigen for this receptor. Base qualities were left out, and no much larger clone turns up one base away. The Qiagen DNeasy kit was used to extract genomic DNA from unsorted PBMCs and from the negatively selected CD4+ and CD8+ fractions. Using primers that anneal to V and J segments, immunoSEQ multiplex PCR amplified the TCR beta CDR3 regions. Amplification bias was minimized using a synthetic immune receptor repertoire, and residual bias was removed computationally after sequencing. As for how the authors treated the data: Repertoire diversity was quantified as the Shannon entropy index using custom Python scripts. The unsorted, CD4+ and CD8+ repertoires were each analyzed separately, with the exception of combined analyses, where CD4+ and CD8+ sequences were merged in silico. Clonal expansion was defined as at least a 2-fold frequency increase after treatment relative to C1D1, with a pseudocount of 0.5 for undetected baseline clones. Singleton clones were defined as clones with 0 or 1 copy at C1D1, and non-singleton clones were defined as clones with 2 or more copies. Clones expanded in unsorted samples were assigned a CD4+, CD8+ or unknown annotation through matching of protein sequences in sorted samples from the same patient. Wilcoxon tests were applied to paired samples to test diversity changes from C1D1 to C4D1. TCRdb limited this immuneACCESS table to in-frame rearrangements with V and J called. A share of clones is missing; checked studies link under half to unresolved V genes, and the rest is unexplained. From that table come the V and J calls and clone size; the DNA was used to work out D and trimming. The sample records tens of thousands of clones, around four fifths of which are singletons. Roughly 12% of the sample rests with the top ten.

A distance of 12 bases separates the germline ends of V and J, which lose 6 bases and 9 bases respectively. CDR1 and CDR2 were assigned from the germline V gene (reference sequence) as WNHNN and SYGVQD. The CDR3 goes from the cysteine to the phenylalanine over 12 residues. The retained sequence is limited to the CDR3, 36 bases, with the frame set at the first base. The chain is made from TRBV10-1 and TRBJ1-5; no D gene is confidently identified. The sequences come from peripheral blood mononuclear cells (PBMCs), collected before the fourth cycle of nivolumab. The receptor's source is a human donor with classical Hodgkin lymphoma. The DNA sequence follows: TGCGCCAGCAGCCAGGAAAATTGGCCCCAGCATTTT. Translated, it gives CASSQENWPQHF.